The 21 T cell receptor beta chains given below trace back to one sample, sequenced in a study of blood T cell repertoires in COVID-19 (dated by TCRdb to between 2020 and 2021). Library prep was done by the immunoSEQ multiplex PCR assay. Here the immuneACCESS table is served through TCRdb, limited to in-frame sequences with V and J called. Missing clones are a known gap in these copies; in checked studies unresolved V genes cover under half, and the rest lacks a known reason. The sample yields roughly 120,000 clones; 80% to 90% were counted once. The ten largest clones capture around 4.5% of the sample. Input material: peripheral blood. The source of these receptors is a woman between 45 and 60 years old with acute or convalescent COVID-19.

The genes are TRBV27 and TRBJ2-3, with 11 bases fitting TRBD2. V shed 3 bases, J shed 1 base, and the junction held 3 bases outside the gene matches. Germline lookup yields CDR1 MNHEY and CDR2 SMNVEV (reference sequence). This CDR3 is 16 amino acids long. The CDR3 coding sequence is TGTGCCAGCAGTTTCCTAGCGGGGGGCCGCACAGATACGCAGTATTTT. Protein: CASSFLAGGRTDTQYF.

This clone was seen only once. V gene TRBV5-5 combines with J gene TRBJ2-2, with D unresolved. Trimming removed 4 bases from V and 5 bases from J, with 9 bases in between. CDR3 length: 13 amino acids. The germline gives CDR1 SGHKS, CDR2 YYEKEE (reference sequence). CDR3 DNA sequence: TGTGCCAGCAGCGGCCCCCAGACCGGGGAGCTGTTTTTT. Translated: CASSGPQTGELFF.

The rearrangement links TRBV2 to TRBJ2-5; TRBD2 matches 11 bases. Germline lookup yields CDR1 SNHLY and CDR2 FYNNEI. J lost 1 base, V lost 6 bases, and 4 bases had no gene match. The CDR3 totals 15 residues. In DNA form, the CDR3 reads TGTGCCAGCAGGGGACTAGCGGACCCCCAAGAGACCCAGTACTTC. It is translated as CASRGLADPQETQYF.

This chain links TRBV27 with TRBJ2-1; 7 positions match TRBD2. J gave up 7 bases and V 3 bases, and 9 bases lay outside the gene matches. There are 15 residues in the CDR3. CDR1 and CDR2 (germline): MNHEY, SMNVEV (reference sequence). In DNA, the CDR3 is TGTGCCAGCAGTTTTGGCGGGGAGGGCCGTAATGAGCAGTTCTTC. Residues: CASSFGGEGRNEQFF.

V is TRBV27 and J is TRBJ1-1; 7 bases line up with TRBD1. The junction had 7 bases not matched to a gene; V was cut back by 3 bases and J by 0 bases. The CDR3 length is 16 residues. The germline V gene has CDR1 MNHEY and CDR2 SMNVEV (reference sequence). DNA of the CDR3: TGTGCCAGCAGTTTGAGGGACAGCCTAATGAACACTGAAGCTTTCTTT. Translated, it gives CASSLRDSLMNTEAFF.

This chain connects TRBV9 to TRBJ1-1; TRBD1 aligns across 10 bases. The CDR3 is made up of 14 amino acids. V was pared by 5 bases and J by 5 bases, with 6 bases of the junction left unmatched. Germline CDR1 and CDR2: SGDLS and YYNGEE. The CDR3 sequence: CASRRGQGDTEAFF. The CDR3 DNA follows: TGTGCCAGCAGACGTGGACAGGGGGATACTGAAGCTTTCTTT.

V gene TRBV24-1 combines with J gene TRBJ1-5; 10 bases fit TRBD1. Germline values: CDR1 KGHDR, CDR2 SFDVKD. V lost 3 bases, J lost 1 base, and 2 bases stayed unmatched. The CDR3 runs 16 residues. DNA for the CDR3: TGTGCCACCAGTGATGGGGACAGGGGAAGCAATCAGCCCCAGCATTTT. Amino acids: CATSDGDRGSNQPQHF.

The V call is TRBV4-1, the J call TRBJ2-1; 9 positions agree with TRBD1. Losses at the gene ends were 4 bases for V and 6 bases for J; bases not matched to a gene: 13. The CDR3 is 17 amino acids. Germline CDR1 MGHRA, CDR2 YSYEKL. The CDR3 region has the DNA TGCGCCAGCAGCCCCCGGTGGCTGGGACAGGGTAGCAATGAGCAGTTCTTC. Residues: CASSPRWLGQGSNEQFF.

This clone has more than one count but fewer than ten. The J gene is TRBJ1-4, the V gene TRBV7-9; D uncertain. The germline V and J ends were trimmed by 0 bases and 5 bases, with 10 bases remaining between them. Germline V lookup: CDR1 SEHNR, CDR2 FQNEAQ (reference sequence). The CDR3 has 15 amino acids. The CDR3 nucleotides read TGTGCCAGCAGCTTAGCGTCGGGTCTGAATGAAAAACTGTTTTTT. This encodes CASSLASGLNEKLFF.

The chain combines TRBV27 with TRBJ2-7; a possible D gene is TRBD2 (6 bases). V was pared by 5 bases and J by 5 bases, with 13 bases between. CDR1 is MNHEY, CDR2 SMNVEV, per germline (reference sequence). The CDR3 is 13 amino acids. The CDR3 bases are TGTGCCAGCAGTCTACGACAGCGGGACGAGCAGTACTTC. This sequence encodes CASSLRQRDEQYF.

This clone has just one count. The rearrangement joins TRBV25-1 to TRBJ1-1; D perhaps matches TRBD1 (5 bases). Trimming shortened V by 10 bases and J by 5 bases, and 17 bases separated the two germline ends. CDR1 and CDR2 (germline): MGHDK, SYGVNS. The CDR3 is 13 amino acids. CDR3 in amino acids: CATSQGGTTEAFF. The CDR3 DNA follows: TGTGCCACCTCGCAGGGAGGGACGACTGAAGCTTTCTTT.

CDR3 region: CATSVDRRGYTF. The CDR3 region has the DNA TGTGCCACCAGCGTCGACAGACGCGGCTACACCTTC. This chain uses TRBV15 with TRBJ1-2, with TRBD1 as a possible D gene (5 bases). The CDR3 extends over 12 amino acids. Trimming removed 5 bases at V and 8 bases at J, with 12 bases between. Per germline, CDR1 LNHNV and CDR2 YYDKDF (reference sequence).

V and J are TRBV10-3 and TRBJ1-1; D perhaps matches TRBD1 (6 bases). This CDR3 has 14 amino acids. V was trimmed by 10 bases and J by 0 bases, leaving 15 bases between them. Germline-derived CDR1 and CDR2 are ENHRY and SYGVKD. The DNA for the CDR3 is TGTGCCACACGCTGGACAGATATGAACACTGAAGCTTTCTTT. This sequence encodes CATRWTDMNTEAFF.

The CDR3 protein is CASSFDTDGELFF. In nucleotides, the CDR3 is TGTGCCAGCAGCTTCGATACTGACGGGGAGCTGTTTTTT. The chain combines TRBV7-7 with TRBJ2-2, with D unresolved. The V gene lost 3 bases and the J gene lost 7 bases, with 9 bases spanning the gap. CDR1 is SSHAT and CDR2 is FNYEAQ in the germline V gene (reference sequence). This CDR3 has 13 residues.

The V gene is TRBV10-3, the J gene TRBJ1-1, with 9 bases aligning to TRBD1. The V gene end was trimmed by 5 bases and the J gene end by 4 bases; junction bases not matched to a gene: 5. The germline CDR1 and CDR2 sequences are ENHRY and SYGVKD. CDR3 length: 14 residues. The CDR3 loop reads CAISRGQGVTEAFF. The CDR3 DNA reads TGTGCCATCAGTCGGGGACAGGGAGTCACTGAAGCTTTCTTT.

The chain joins TRBV3-1 (or the pseudogene TRBV3-2) to TRBJ2-7, with D perhaps TRBD2 (6 bases). From germline, CDR1 is LGHDT and CDR2 YNNKEL (reference sequence). V lost 1 base to trimming and J lost 4 bases, with 14 bases between them. CDR3 length equals 15 residues. The CDR3 DNA reads TGTGCCAGCAGCCAAGGCGGGGCTGGCGGGTACGAGCAGTACTTC. Protein product: CASSQGGAGGYEQYF.

The V gene is TRBV13, the J gene TRBJ2-3, with D perhaps TRBD1 (5 bases). This CDR3 region has 13 residues. V was trimmed by 0 bases and J by 5 bases, leaving 6 bases between them. In germline, CDR1 is PRHDT, CDR2 FYEKMQ (reference sequence). The CDR3, as DNA: TGTGCCAGCAGCTTAGGGACAGAAGATACGCAGTATTTT. This codes for CASSLGTEDTQYF. The whole variable domain, remainder taken from reference TRBV13 and TRBJ2-3, is AAGVIQSPRHLIKEKRETATLKCYPIPRHDTVYWYQQGPGQDPQFLISFYEKMQSDKGSIPDRFSAQQFSDYHSELNMSSLELGDSALYFCASSLGTEDTQYFGPGTRLTVL.

V usage is TRBV5-6 and J usage is TRBJ2-6; 8 bases map to TRBD1. This CDR3 has 19 amino acids. After removal of 4 bases from V and 4 bases from J, the junction contained 16 bases not matched to a gene. Germline CDR1 SGHDT, CDR2 YYEEEE. CDR3 sequence: CASSPSGRTGRGGANVLTF. The CDR3 DNA sequence: TGTGCCAGCAGCCCCAGTGGTCGGACAGGGCGGGGAGGGGCCAACGTCCTGACTTTC.

CDR3 nucleotides: TGTGCCATCAGTGAGGACAGGGGAAAAAATCAGCCCCAGCATTTT. Its translation is CAISEDRGKNQPQHF. J is TRBJ1-5 and V is TRBV10-3, with TRBD1 matching 8 bases. After removal of 2 bases from V and 4 bases from J, the junction contained 4 bases not matched to a gene. The CDR3 consists of 15 residues. CDR1 ENHRY and CDR2 SYGVKD come from the germline V gene.

This clone occurred once. The rearrangement joins TRBV27 to TRBJ1-1; TRBD1 is a possible D gene (5 bases). CDR3 length: 13 amino acids. V lost 6 bases and J 3 bases, leaving 11 bases between the germline ends. CDR1 and CDR2 from the germline V gene are MNHEY and SMNVEV (reference sequence). In nucleotides, the CDR3 is TGTGCCAGCAGCAGGGTGGCGGACACTGAAGCTTTCTTT. It translates to CASSRVADTEAFF.

The chain carries TRBV4-3 and TRBJ1-2; 9 bases map to TRBD1. The germline CDR1 and CDR2 sequences are LGHNA and YSLEER. V was pared by 1 base and J by 4 bases, with 1 base of the junction left unmatched. The CDR3 totals 14 residues. The CDR3 sequence: CASSQGDRVYGYTF. The CDR3 DNA follows: TGCGCCAGCAGCCAAGGGGACAGGGTCTATGGCTACACCTTC.